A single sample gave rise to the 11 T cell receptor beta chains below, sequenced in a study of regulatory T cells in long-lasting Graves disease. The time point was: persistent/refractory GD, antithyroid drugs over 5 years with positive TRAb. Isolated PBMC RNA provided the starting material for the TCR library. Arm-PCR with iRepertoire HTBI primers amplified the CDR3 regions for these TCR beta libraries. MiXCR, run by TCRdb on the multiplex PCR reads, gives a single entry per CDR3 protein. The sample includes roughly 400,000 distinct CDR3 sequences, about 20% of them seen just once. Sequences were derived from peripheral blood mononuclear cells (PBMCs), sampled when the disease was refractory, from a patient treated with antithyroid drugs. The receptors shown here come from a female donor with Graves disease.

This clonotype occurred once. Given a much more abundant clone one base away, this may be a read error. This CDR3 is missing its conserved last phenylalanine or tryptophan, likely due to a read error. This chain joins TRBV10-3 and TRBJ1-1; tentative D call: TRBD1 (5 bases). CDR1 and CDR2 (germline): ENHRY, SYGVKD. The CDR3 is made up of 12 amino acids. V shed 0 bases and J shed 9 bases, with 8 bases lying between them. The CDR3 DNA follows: TGTGCCATCAGTGAGTCCCAGGGAAAAGCTTTCCTT. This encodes CAISESQGKAFL.

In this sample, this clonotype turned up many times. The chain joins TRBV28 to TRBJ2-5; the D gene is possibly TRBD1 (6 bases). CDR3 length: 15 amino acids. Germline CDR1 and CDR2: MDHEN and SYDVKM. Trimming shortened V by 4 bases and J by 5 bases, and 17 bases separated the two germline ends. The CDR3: CASSSNREVWETQYF. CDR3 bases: TGTGCCAGCAGTTCAAACAGGGAAGTATGGGAGACCCAGTACTTC.

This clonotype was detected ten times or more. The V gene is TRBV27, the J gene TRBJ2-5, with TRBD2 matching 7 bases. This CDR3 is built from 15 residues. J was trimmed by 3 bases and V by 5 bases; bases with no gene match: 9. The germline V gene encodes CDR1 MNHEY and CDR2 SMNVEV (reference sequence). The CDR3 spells CASSIRRESEETQYF. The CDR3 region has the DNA TGTGCCAGCAGTATCCGGCGGGAGTCTGAAGAGACCCAGTACTTC.

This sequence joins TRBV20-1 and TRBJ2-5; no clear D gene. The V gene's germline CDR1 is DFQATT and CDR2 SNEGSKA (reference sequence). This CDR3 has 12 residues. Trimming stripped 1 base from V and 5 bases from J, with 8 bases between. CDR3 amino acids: CSARGLMETQYF. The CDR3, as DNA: TGCAGTGCTAGAGGACTGATGGAGACCCAGTACTTC.

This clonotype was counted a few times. The CDR3 DNA reads as TGTGCCAGCAGCCCCGGGACAGGGGTGAATGAGCAGTTCTTC. Its translation is CASSPGTGVNEQFF. This chain uses TRBV7-3 with TRBJ2-1, with 10 bases matching TRBD1. From germline, CDR1 is SGHTA and CDR2 FQGTGA. The V gene end was trimmed by 5 bases and the J gene end by 7 bases; junction bases not matched to a gene: 5. The length of the CDR3 is 14 residues.

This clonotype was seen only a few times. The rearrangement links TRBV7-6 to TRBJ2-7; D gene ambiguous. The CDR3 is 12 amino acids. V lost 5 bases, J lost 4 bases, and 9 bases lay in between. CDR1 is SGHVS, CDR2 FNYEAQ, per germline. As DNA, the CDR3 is TGTGCCAGCAGCGACGACATATACGAGCAGTACTTC. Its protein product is CASSDDIYEQYF.

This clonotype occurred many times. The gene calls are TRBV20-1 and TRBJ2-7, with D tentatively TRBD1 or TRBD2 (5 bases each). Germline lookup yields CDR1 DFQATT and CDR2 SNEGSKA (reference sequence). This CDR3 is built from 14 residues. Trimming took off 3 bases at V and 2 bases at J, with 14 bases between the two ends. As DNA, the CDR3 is TGCAGTGCTAGTGGGGACGAGGGCCCCTACGAGCAGTACTTC. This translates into CSASGDEGPYEQYF.

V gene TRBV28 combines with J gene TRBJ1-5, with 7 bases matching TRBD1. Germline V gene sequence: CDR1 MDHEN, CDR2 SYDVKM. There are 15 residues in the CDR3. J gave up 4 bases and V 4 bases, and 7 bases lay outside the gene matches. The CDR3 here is CASSYRDRPNQPQHF. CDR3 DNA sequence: TGTGCCAGCAGTTACCGGGACAGACCTAATCAGCCCCAGCATTTT.

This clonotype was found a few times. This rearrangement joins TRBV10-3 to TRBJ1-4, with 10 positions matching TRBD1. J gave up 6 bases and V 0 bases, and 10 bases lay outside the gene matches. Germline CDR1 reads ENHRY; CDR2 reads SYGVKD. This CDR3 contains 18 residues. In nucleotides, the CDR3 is TGTGCCATCAGTGAGTCCCCTGACAGGGGGCTTTATTATGAAAAACTGTTTTTT. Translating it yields CAISESPDRGLYYEKLFF.

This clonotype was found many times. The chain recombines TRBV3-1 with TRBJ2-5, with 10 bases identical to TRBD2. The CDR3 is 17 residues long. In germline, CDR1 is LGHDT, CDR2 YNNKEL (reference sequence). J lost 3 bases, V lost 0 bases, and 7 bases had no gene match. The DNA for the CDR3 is TGTGCCAGCAGCCAAGATCTCACTAGCGGGAACAAAGAGACCCAGTACTTC. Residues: CASSQDLTSGNKETQYF.

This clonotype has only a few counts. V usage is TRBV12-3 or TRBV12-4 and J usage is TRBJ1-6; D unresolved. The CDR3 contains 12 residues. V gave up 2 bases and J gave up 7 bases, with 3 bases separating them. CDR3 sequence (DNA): TGTGCCAGCAGTTTAAGGAATTCACCCCTCCACTTT. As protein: CASSLRNSPLHF.